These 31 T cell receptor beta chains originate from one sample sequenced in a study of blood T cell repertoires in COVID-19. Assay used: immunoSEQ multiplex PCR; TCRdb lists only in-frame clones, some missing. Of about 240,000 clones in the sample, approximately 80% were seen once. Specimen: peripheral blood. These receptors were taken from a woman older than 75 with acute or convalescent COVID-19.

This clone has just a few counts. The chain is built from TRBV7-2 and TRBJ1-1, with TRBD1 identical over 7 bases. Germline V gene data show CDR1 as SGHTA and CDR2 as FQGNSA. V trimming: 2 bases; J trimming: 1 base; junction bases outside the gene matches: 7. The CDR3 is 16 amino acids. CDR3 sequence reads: CASSLRRGRANTEAFF. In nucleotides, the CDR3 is TGTGCCAGCAGCTTAAGAAGGGGGCGGGCGAACACTGAAGCTTTCTTT.

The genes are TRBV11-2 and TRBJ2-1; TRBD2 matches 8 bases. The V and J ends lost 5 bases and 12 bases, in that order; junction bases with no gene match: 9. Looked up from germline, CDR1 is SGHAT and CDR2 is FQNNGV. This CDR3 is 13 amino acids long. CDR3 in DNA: TGTGCCAGCAGCCCGAAAGCGGGGGCGGCGCAGTTCTTC. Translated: CASSPKAGAAQFF.

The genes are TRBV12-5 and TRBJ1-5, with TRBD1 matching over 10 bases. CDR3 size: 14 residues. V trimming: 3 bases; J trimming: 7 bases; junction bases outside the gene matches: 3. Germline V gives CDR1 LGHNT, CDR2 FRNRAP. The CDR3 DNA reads TGTGCTAGTGGTTTTCAGACAGGGGGCCAGCCCCAGCATTTT. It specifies CASGFQTGGQPQHF.

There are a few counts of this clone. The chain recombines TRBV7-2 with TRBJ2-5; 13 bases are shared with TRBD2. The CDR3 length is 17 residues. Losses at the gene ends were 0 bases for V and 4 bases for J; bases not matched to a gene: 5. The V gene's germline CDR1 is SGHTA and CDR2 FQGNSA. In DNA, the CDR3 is TGTGCCAGCAGCTTAGCTGGACTAGCGGGGGAAGGAGAGACCCAGTACTTC. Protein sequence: CASSLAGLAGEGETQYF.

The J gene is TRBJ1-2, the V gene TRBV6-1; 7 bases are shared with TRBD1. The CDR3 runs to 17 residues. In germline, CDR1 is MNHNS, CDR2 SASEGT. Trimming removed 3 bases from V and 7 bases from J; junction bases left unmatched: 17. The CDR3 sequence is CASSERLGMRDRTGYTF. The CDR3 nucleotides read TGTGCCAGCAGTGAGAGACTCGGTATGAGGGACAGAACTGGCTACACCTTC.

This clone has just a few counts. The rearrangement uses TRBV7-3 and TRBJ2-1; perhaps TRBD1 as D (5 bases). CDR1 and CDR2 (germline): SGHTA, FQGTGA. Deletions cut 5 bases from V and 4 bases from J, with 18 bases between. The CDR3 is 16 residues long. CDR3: CASSPSGGATYNEQFF. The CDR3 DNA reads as TGTGCCAGCAGCCCTTCGGGTGGGGCGACTTACAATGAGCAGTTCTTC.

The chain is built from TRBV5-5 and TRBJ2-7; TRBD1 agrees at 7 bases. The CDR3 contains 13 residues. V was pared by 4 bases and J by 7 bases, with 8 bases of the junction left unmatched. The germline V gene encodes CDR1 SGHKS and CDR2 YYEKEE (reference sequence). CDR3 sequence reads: CASSLDRDLEQYF. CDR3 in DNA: TGTGCCAGCAGCCTCGACAGGGACCTAGAGCAGTACTTC.

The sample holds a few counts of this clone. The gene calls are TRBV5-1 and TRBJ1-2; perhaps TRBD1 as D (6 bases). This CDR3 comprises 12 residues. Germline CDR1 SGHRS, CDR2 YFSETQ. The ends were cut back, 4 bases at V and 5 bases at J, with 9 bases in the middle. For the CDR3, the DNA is TGCGCCAGCAGCATACAGGGTTATGGCTACACCTTC. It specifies CASSIQGYGYTF.

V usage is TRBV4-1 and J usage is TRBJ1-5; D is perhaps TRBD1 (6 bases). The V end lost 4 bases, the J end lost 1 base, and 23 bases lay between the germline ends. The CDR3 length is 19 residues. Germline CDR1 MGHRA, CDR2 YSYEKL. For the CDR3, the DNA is TGCGCCAGCAGCCCTGGGGGCCCGACAGCAGGGAACAGCAATCAGCCCCAGCATTTT. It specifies CASSPGGPTAGNSNQPQHF.

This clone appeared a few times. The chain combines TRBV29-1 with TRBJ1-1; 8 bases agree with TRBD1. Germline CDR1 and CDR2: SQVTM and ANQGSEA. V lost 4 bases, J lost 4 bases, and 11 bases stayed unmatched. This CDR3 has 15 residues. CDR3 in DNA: TGCAGCGTTGGAACCTTCGGACAGGGCTTCACTGAAGCTTTCTTT. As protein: CSVGTFGQGFTEAFF.

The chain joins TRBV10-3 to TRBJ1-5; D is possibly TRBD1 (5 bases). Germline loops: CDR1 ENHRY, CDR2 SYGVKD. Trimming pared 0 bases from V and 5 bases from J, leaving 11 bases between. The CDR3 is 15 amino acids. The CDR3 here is CAISESAREDQPQHF. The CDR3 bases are TGTGCCATCAGTGAGTCAGCCAGGGAGGATCAGCCCCAGCATTTT.

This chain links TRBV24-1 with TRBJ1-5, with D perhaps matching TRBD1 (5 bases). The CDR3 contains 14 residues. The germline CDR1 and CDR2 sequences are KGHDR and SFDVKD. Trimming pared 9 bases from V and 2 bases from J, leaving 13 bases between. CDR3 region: CATAGGLGNQPQHF. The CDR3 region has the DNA TGTGCCACCGCTGGGGGACTCGGCAATCAGCCCCAGCATTTT.

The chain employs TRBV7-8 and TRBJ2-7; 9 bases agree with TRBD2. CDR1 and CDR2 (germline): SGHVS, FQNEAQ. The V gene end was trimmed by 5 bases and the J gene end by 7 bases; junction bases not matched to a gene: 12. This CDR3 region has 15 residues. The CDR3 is CASSLTAGGPGEQYF. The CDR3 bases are TGTGCCAGCAGCCTGACGGCGGGGGGGCCGGGGGAGCAGTACTTC.

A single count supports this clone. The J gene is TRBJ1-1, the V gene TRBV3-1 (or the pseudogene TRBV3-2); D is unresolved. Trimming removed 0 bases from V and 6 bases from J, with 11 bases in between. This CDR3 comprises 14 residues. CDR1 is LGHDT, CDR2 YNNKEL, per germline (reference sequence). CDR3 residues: CASSQDGEGSEAFF. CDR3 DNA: TGTGCCAGCAGCCAAGATGGGGAGGGCTCTGAAGCTTTCTTT.

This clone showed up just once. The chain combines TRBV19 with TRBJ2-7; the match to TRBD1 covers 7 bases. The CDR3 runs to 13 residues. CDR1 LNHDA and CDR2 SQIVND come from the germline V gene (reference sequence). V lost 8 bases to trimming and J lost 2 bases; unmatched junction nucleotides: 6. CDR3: CASQDRTTYEQYF. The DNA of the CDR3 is TGTGCCAGTCAGGACAGGACGACCTACGAGCAGTACTTC.

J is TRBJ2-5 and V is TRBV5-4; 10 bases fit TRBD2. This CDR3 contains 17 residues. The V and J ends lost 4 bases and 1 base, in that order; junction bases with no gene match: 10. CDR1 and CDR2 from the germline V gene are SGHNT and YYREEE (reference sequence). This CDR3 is CASSPPRLAGAQETQYF. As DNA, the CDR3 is TGTGCCAGCAGCCCCCCGCGGCTAGCGGGGGCCCAAGAGACCCAGTACTTC.

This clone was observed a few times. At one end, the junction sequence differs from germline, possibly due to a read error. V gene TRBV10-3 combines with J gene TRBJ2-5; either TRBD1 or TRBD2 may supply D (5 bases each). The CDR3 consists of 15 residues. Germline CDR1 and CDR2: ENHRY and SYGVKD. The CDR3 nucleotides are TGTGCCATCACTGAGGGGTTTAGCTCGGGGGAGACCCAGTACTTC. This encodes CAITEGFSSGETQYF.

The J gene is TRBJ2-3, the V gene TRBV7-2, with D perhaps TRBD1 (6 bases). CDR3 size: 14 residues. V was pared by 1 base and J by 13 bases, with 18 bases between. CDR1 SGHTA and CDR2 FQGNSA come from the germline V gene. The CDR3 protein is CASSLGDKGAAEYF. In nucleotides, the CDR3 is TGTGCCAGCAGCTTAGGGGACAAAGGGGCCGCAGAGTATTTT.

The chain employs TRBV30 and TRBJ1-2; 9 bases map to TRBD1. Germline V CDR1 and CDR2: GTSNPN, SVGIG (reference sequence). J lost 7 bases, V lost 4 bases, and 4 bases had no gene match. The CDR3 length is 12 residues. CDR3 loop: CAWTPDRGGYTF. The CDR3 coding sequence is TGTGCCTGGACCCCGGACAGGGGTGGCTACACCTTC.

The CDR3 loop is CASSRATGGEETQYF. In DNA, the CDR3 is TGTGCCAGCAGCCGAGCGACAGGGGGCGAAGAGACCCAGTACTTC. This chain joins TRBV4-2 and TRBJ2-5; 10 bases line up with TRBD1. The CDR3 extends over 15 amino acids. Germline V gives CDR1 LGHNA, CDR2 YNFKEQ. V was pared by 4 bases and J by 3 bases, with 5 bases of the junction left unmatched.

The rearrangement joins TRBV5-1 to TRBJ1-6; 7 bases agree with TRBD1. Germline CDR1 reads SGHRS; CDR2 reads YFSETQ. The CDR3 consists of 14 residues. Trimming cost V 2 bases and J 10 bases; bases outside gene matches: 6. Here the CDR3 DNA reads TGCGCCAGCAGCTTAACAGGGGCTGGGTCACCCCTCCACTTT. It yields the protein CASSLTGAGSPLHF.

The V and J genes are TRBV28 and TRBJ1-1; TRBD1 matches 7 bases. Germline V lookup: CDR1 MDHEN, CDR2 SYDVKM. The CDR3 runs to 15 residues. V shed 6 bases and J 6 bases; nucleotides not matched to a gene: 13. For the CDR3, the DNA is TGTGCCAGCAGCCCAATACAGGGGTCTGGCGCTGAAGCTTTCTTT. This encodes CASSPIQGSGAEAFF. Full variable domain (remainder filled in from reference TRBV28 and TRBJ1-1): DVKVTQSSRYLVKRTGEKVFLECVQDMDHENMFWYRQDPGLGLRLIYFSYDVKMKEKGDIPEGYSVSREKKERFSLILESASTNQTSMYLCASSPIQGSGAEAFFGQGTRLTVV.

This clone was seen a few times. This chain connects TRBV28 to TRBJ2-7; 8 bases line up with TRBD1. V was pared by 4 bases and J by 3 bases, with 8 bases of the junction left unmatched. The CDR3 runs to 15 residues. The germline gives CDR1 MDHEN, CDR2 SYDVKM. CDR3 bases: TGTGCCAGCAGTTACGGACAGGGAACCGGCTACGAGCAGTACTTC. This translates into CASSYGQGTGYEQYF.

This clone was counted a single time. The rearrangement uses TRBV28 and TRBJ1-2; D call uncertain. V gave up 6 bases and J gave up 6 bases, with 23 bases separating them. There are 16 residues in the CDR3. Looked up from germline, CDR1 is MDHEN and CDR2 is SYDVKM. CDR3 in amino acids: CASSLRGSALADGYTF. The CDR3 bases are TGTGCCAGCAGCTTACGGGGATCGGCCCTTGCGGATGGCTACACCTTC.

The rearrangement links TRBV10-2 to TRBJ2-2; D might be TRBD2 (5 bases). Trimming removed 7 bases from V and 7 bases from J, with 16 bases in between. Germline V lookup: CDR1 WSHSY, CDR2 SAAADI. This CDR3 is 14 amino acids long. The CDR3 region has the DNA TGCGCCAGCACCCCGGGTCCCGAGGGCGGGGAGCTGTTTTTT. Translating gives CASTPGPEGGELFF.

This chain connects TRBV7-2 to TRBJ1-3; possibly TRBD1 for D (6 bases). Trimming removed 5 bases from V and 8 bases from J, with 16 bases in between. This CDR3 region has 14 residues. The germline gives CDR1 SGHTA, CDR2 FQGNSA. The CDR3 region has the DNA TGTGCCAGCAGCGCCGCTTGGACAGTGGACACCATATATTTT. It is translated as CASSAAWTVDTIYF.

The CDR3 DNA sequence: TGTGCCAGCAGCCCAGGACTAGCGGGGGGGCCGGGGCAGTTCTTC. It encodes CASSPGLAGGPGQFF. The V call is TRBV5-4, the J call TRBJ2-1; 15 nucleotides match TRBD2. J lost 12 bases, V lost 4 bases, and 8 bases had no gene match. The germline V gene has CDR1 SGHNT and CDR2 YYREEE (reference sequence). The CDR3 consists of 15 residues.

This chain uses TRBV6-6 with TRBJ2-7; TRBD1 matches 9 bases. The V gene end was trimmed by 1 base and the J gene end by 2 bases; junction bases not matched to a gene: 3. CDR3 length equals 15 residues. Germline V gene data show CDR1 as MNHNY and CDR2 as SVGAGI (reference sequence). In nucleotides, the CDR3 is TGTGCCAGCAGTTACTTCGGGACAGGGCCCTACGAGCAGTACTTC. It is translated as CASSYFGTGPYEQYF.

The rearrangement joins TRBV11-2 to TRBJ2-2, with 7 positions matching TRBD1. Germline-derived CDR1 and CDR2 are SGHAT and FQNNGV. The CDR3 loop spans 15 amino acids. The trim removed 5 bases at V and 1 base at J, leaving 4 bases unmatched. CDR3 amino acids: CASSTQGWNTGELFF. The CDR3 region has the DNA TGTGCCAGCAGCACACAGGGGTGGAACACCGGGGAGCTGTTTTTT.

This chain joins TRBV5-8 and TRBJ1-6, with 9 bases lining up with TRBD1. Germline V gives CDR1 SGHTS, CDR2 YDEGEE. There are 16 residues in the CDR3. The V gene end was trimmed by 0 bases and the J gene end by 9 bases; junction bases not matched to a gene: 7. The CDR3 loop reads CASSLEVGTGSSPLHF. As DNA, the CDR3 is TGTGCCAGCAGCTTGGAGGTCGGGACAGGGAGTTCACCCCTCCACTTT.

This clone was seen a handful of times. CDR3 sequence: CAWSPTGITNEKLFF. The DNA of the CDR3 is TGTGCCTGGAGCCCCACAGGGATAACTAATGAAAAACTGTTTTTT. The rearrangement joins TRBV30 to TRBJ1-4; a weak D match, TRBD1 (6 bases). The CDR3 has 15 amino acids. Trimming took 3 bases from V and 1 from J, leaving 12 bases between them. Germline V gene data show CDR1 as GTSNPN and CDR2 as SVGIG (reference sequence).